The text below deals with one TCR beta chain. The CDR3 length is 15 residues. The junction had 8 bases not matched to a gene; V was cut back by 3 bases and J by 3 bases. Germline V CDR1 and CDR2: SGDLS, YYNGEE. This sample was included in a study of T cell responses to AZD1222 COVID-19 vaccine. Method: immunoSEQ multiplex PCR; TCRdb's copy keeps in-frame clones and lacks some. The sample has roughly 130,000 clones, 92% seen once. The chain joins TRBV9 to TRBJ2-5, with 7 bases identical to TRBD1. Sequenced here: peripheral blood, sampled on day 0 of AZD1222 vaccination. The clonotype originates from an adult in good health. The CDR3 is CASSATGTEKETQYF. Written as DNA, the CDR3 is TGTGCCAGCAGCGCAACCGGGACAGAAAAAGAGACCCAGTACTTC.